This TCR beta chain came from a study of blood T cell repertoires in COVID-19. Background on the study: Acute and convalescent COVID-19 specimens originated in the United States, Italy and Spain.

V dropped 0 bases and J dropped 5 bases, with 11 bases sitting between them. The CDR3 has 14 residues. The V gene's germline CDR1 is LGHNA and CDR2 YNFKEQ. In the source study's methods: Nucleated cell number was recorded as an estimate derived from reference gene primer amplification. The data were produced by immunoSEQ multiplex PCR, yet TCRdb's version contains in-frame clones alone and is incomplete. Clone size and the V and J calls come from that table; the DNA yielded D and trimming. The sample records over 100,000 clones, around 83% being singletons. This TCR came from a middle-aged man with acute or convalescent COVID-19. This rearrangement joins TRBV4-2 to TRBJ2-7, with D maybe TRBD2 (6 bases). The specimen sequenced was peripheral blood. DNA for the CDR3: TGTGCCAGCAGCCAAGATCGGGAGACTAACGAGCAGTACTTC. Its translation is CASSQDRETNEQYF.